This TCR beta chain was observed in a study of T cells after yellow fever vaccination. Study-wide background: Low-cell-number fractions were prepared with SMART-Seq v4 Ultra Low Input. Study-level findings and limits: Weaker in magnitude, the secondary response showed a faster peak on day 5 versus 15. FACS-sorted repertoires could harbor abundant contaminating bulk-population clonotypes.

In germline, CDR1 is KGHSH, CDR2 LQKENI. Trimming took 6 bases from V and 3 from J, leaving 12 bases between them. This CDR3 has 13 amino acids. Conversion of TCR transcripts into cDNA relied on 5'RACE template switching, which added a universal primer site and UMIs. MiXCR, run by TCRdb on the 5' RACE reads, gives a single entry per CDR3 protein. Of hundreds of thousands of distinct CDR3 sequences in the sample, around a fifth were seen once. This clonotype came up a few times. Its antigen remains unknown. The chain links TRBV18 to TRBJ2-7; the D gene could be TRBD1 or TRBD2 (6 bases each). This receptor was obtained from a young man who received the YFV17D yellow fever vaccine. The sequencing here drew on PBMCs, taken roughly 20 days after the first yellow fever vaccination. CDR3 in amino acids: CASSLEGGYEQYV. The CDR3 DNA reads TGTGCCAGCTCCCTCGAGGGGGGCTACGAGCAGTACGTC.